This T cell receptor beta chain was sequenced for a study of cytomegalovirus exposure and HLA in healthy donors. General observations from the study: A later analysis associated 15,000 or so TCR beta sequences with HLA alleles at a 0.05 false discovery rate. 87-base-pair reads could not separate some V segments, including TRBV6-2 and TRBV6-3. TCR beta V- and J-gene trimming was later associated with a missense DCLRE1C variant.

Use of 60 Vbeta and 13 Jbeta primers characterized the PCR. The method was immunoSEQ multiplex PCR; TCRdb's version includes in-frame clones alone and lacks a portion of them. Of 200,000 or so clones in the sample, 84% were seen once. Unrecorded immune exposures were likely, despite nominal health at sampling. For this clone: Its antigen remains unidentified.

CDR1 MGHRA and CDR2 YSYEKL come from the germline V gene. This CDR3 has 13 residues. The ends were cut back, 1 base at V and 8 bases at J, with 9 bases in the middle. Specimen: PBMCs. V gene TRBV4-1 combines with J gene TRBJ2-1; D uncertain. This sequence was found in a boy aged 10-17 years in good health and CMV-seronegative. CDR3 in amino acids: CASSQVGRDEQFF. As DNA, the CDR3 is TGCGCCAGCAGCCAAGTTGGCCGGGATGAGCAGTTCTTC.